These T cell receptor beta chains were read from a single sample in a study of T-cell memory formation after mild COVID-19. In TCRdb, the 5' RACE reads were re-called with MiXCR into one record per CDR3 protein. This table holds more than 75,000 distinct CDR3 sequences, approximately 15% found once. Sequencing used PBMCs or a T cell subset sorted from them (not recorded which). These receptors were collected from an adult woman who had mild COVID-19 (a few samples of this study predate the infection). Cell type and time point are not known. CDR3s include the opening cysteine and the closing phenylalanine or tryptophan. Fields, in order: J gene, clone size, D gene, V gene, CDR3 DNA, CDR3 protein. D genes are given only for firm matches. Size values are once, few and many counts, or a class for expanded clones, and some rows have none.

>TRBJ1-4|-|TRBD1|TRBV4-2
TGTGCCAGCAGCCAAGGACAGGGCAATGAAAAACTGTTTTTT
CASSQGQGNEKLFF
>TRBJ2-7|-|-|TRBV12-3/TRBV12-4
TGTGCCAGCAGTCCACTTTCTTGGGGCGGCTACGAGCAGTACTTC
CASSPLSWGGYEQYF
>TRBJ1-4|few|-|TRBV13
TGTGCCAGCAGCTTGGGCAGGGGAGCCGAAAAACTGTTTTTT
CASSLGRGAEKLFF
>TRBJ2-7|few|-|TRBV29-1
TGCAGCGTTGAACTTACCTACGAGCAGTACTTC
CSVELTYEQYF
>TRBJ2-3|-|-|TRBV7-8
TGTGCCAGCAGCTTAGACCACAGGGCAGCAGATACGCAGTATTTT
CASSLDHRAADTQYF
>TRBJ2-7|few|-|TRBV7-9
TGTGCCAGCAGCTCGGCGGGACATCCGAACGAGCAGTACTTC
CASSSAGHPNEQYF
>TRBJ2-1|few|-|TRBV19
TGTGCCAGTTCTAGGGGGTACAGTACCTACAATGAGCAGTTCTTC
CASSRGYSTYNEQFF
>TRBJ2-7|-|-|TRBV10-3
TGTGCCATCAGTGAGGACTCCACCTACGAGCAGTACTTC
CAISEDSTYEQYF
>TRBJ2-2|-|TRBD1|TRBV4-1
TGCGCCAGCAGCTTGACAGGGGAAGGCACCGGGGAGCTGTTTTTT
CASSLTGEGTGELFF
>TRBJ2-7|few|-|TRBV12-3/TRBV12-4
TGTGCCAGCAGTTTAGAGGACAGAAGGGACGAGCAGTACTTC
CASSLEDRRDEQYF
>TRBJ2-7|-|-|TRBV5-1
TGCGCCAGCAGCCCGGGGGACAGATTCTACGAGCAGTACTTC
CASSPGDRFYEQYF
>TRBJ2-7|-|TRBD2|TRBV5-1
TGCGCCAGCAGCTCCCTAGCGGCCTACGAGCAGTACTTC
CASSSLAAYEQYF
>TRBJ2-3|medium-sized|TRBD2|TRBV12-3/TRBV12-4
TGTGCCAGCAGTCTTTTTTCGGCGGGGGACACAGATACGCAGTATTTT
CASSLFSAGDTDTQYF
>TRBJ2-3|-|TRBD2|TRBV30
TGTGCCAGCCGCCTAGCGGGAGGGGCAGATACGCAGTATTTT
CASRLAGGADTQYF
>TRBJ2-2|few|-|TRBV20-1
TGCAGTGCTAGACCCTTTAACAGGCCGAACACCGGGGAGCTGTTTTTT
CSARPFNRPNTGELFF
>TRBJ1-4|few|-|TRBV5-6
TGTGCCAGCAGCGGTACTGCAGGTGAAAAACTGTTTTTT
CASSGTAGEKLFF
>TRBJ1-2|-|-|TRBV24-1
TGTGCCACCAGTGATCCGGGGTATGGCTACACCTTC
CATSDPGYGYTF